Below are 9 T cell receptor beta chains sequenced from a single sample in a study of blood T cell repertoires in COVID-19. Measured with immunoSEQ multiplex PCR; TCRdb has only the in-frame clones, and not every one. This table holds 250,000 to 300,000 clones, roughly nine tenths found once. The sample was peripheral blood. These receptors were collected from a woman in her fifties or sixties who had recovered from COVID-19.

V usage is TRBV28 and J usage is TRBJ1-2; TRBD1 might be the D (6 bases). Looked up from germline, CDR1 is MDHEN and CDR2 is SYDVKM. Deletions cut 3 bases from V and 0 bases from J, with 11 bases between. This CDR3 has 15 amino acids. CDR3 in amino acids: CASSFQDRTNYGYTF. CDR3 sequence (DNA): TGTGCCAGCAGTTTCCAGGACAGAACTAACTATGGCTACACCTTC.

This clone was observed a few times. J is TRBJ1-1 and V is TRBV7-3; no firm D call. In germline, CDR1 is SGHTA, CDR2 FQGTGA. The CDR3 has 13 residues. V dropped 3 bases and J dropped 5 bases, with 10 bases sitting between them. CDR3 nucleotides: TGTGCCAGCAGCTTTCTGACAACAACTGAAGCTTTCTTT. This sequence encodes CASSFLTTTEAFF. Full variable domain (remainder filled in from reference TRBV7-3 and TRBJ1-1): GAGVSQTPSNKVTEKGKYVELRCDPISGHTALYWYRQSLGQGPEFLIYFQGTGAADDSGLPNDRFFAVRPEGSVSTLKIQRTERGDSAVYLCASSFLTTTEAFFGQGTRLTVV.

The genes are TRBV6-2 or TRBV6-3 and TRBJ1-4, with TRBD1 matching over 8 bases. The V gene end was trimmed by 2 bases and the J gene end by 8 bases; junction bases not matched to a gene: 7. This CDR3 spans 15 amino acids. Germline V gene data show CDR1 as MNHEY and CDR2 as SVGEGT. The CDR3 sequence: CASSYKTGENEKLFF. CDR3 DNA: TGTGCCAGCAGTTACAAGACAGGGGAAAACGAAAAACTGTTTTTT.

The chain has TRBV7-2 and TRBJ2-1; 8 positions match TRBD1. With V trimmed by 2 bases and J by 2 bases, 2 bases remained unmatched. Germline V lookup: CDR1 SGHTA, CDR2 FQGNSA. The CDR3 has 15 amino acids. Written as DNA, the CDR3 is TGTGCCAGCAGCTTATCCAGGGGGCCCTACAATGAGCAGTTCTTC. Protein sequence: CASSLSRGPYNEQFF.

This clone was recorded a few times. The chain links TRBV7-9 to TRBJ1-2; TRBD1 agrees at 7 bases. The CDR3 sequence is 15 residues long. V trimming: 5 bases; J trimming: 1 base; junction bases outside the gene matches: 7. Germline V gene lookup returns CDR1 SEHNR and CDR2 FQNEAQ (reference sequence). The CDR3 spells CASSTPGQLNYGYTF. The CDR3 DNA reads TGTGCCAGCAGCACGCCGGGACAGCTTAACTATGGCTACACCTTC.

The chain carries TRBV5-5 and TRBJ1-2, with TRBD1 matching over 9 bases. This CDR3 contains 16 residues. After removal of 6 bases from V and 6 bases from J, the junction contained 15 bases not matched to a gene. Germline CDR1 SGHKS, CDR2 YYEKEE (reference sequence). CDR3 bases: TGTGCCAGCACCCCCCTTATGAGGACAGGGGAAAATGGCTACACCTTC. Protein sequence: CASTPLMRTGENGYTF.

V and J are TRBV21-1 and TRBJ1-1; TRBD1, the table's D call, was not compared with the DNA. TRBV21-1 is classified as a pseudogene. The CDR3 runs 15 residues. The CDR3 nucleotides read TGTGCCAGCAAGGAAGGCCCAGGGGTCGGCACTGAAGCTTTCTTT. Translated, it gives CASKEGPGVGTEAFF.

The genes are TRBV30 and TRBJ1-2; D is unclear. The CDR3 extends over 13 amino acids. Trimming shortened V by 4 bases and J by 3 bases, and 12 bases separated the two germline ends. Germline CDR1 reads GTSNPN; CDR2 reads SVGIG (reference sequence). The CDR3 DNA follows: TGTGCCTGGATTTGGGGAGGACACTATGGCTACACCTTC. Amino acid sequence: CAWIWGGHYGYTF.

The V gene is TRBV5-1, the J gene TRBJ1-1; TRBD1 might be the D (6 bases). Between the trimmed V and J ends, which lost 3 bases and 1 base, there was a span of 10 bases. Germline CDR1 is SGHRS and CDR2 is YFSETQ. CDR3 size: 14 residues. In DNA, the CDR3 is TGCGCCAGCAGCTGGACAGTACCGAACACTGAAGCTTTCTTT. This translates into CASSWTVPNTEAFF. Based on the CDR3 plus reference TRBV5-1 and TRBJ1-1, the full variable domain is KAGVTQTPRYLIKTRGQQVTLSCSPISGHRSVSWYQQTPGQGLQFLFEYFSETQRNKGNFPGRFSGRQFSNSRSEMNVSTLELGDSALYLCASSWTVPNTEAFFGQGTRLTVV.